This T cell receptor (beta chain) was documented in a study of metastatic and nonmetastatic thyroid tumors. Study-wide background: The comparison covered peripheral blood and tumor or nodule tissue in malignant and benign thyroid patients. Broader study findings: Benign nodules reportedly had significantly lower TCR beta diversity than malignant thyroid tumors in blood and tumor.

Ahead of thyroid surgery, no patient had received treatment of any kind. Germline loops: CDR1 SGHAT, CDR2 FQNNGV. Between the trimmed V and J ends, which lost 1 base and 4 bases, there was a span of 10 bases. The CDR3 consists of 15 residues. This clone was seen at least ten times. No antigen is known for it. Via MiXCR, TCRdb re-called the PCR reads. The table includes about 24,000 clones, about 20% detected once. The specimen sequenced was blood. This receptor was identified in a female donor with papillary thyroid cancer or a benign thyroid nodule (not recorded which). Some clones in this sample may be carry-over from other donors' samples. The chain uses TRBV11-2 and TRBJ1-4; no clear D. CDR3 bases: TGTGCCAGCAGCTTAGGGGGAGGCTTTAATGAAAAACTGTTTTTT. This codes for CASSLGGGFNEKLFF. Using reference TRBV11-2 and TRBJ1-4 for the parts outside the CDR3, the full variable domain is EAGVAQSPRYKIIEKRQSVAFWCNPISGHATLYWYQQILGQGPKLLIQFQNNGVVDDSQLPKDRFSAERLKGVDSTLKIQPAKLEDSAVYLCASSLGGGFNEKLFFGSGTQLSVL.